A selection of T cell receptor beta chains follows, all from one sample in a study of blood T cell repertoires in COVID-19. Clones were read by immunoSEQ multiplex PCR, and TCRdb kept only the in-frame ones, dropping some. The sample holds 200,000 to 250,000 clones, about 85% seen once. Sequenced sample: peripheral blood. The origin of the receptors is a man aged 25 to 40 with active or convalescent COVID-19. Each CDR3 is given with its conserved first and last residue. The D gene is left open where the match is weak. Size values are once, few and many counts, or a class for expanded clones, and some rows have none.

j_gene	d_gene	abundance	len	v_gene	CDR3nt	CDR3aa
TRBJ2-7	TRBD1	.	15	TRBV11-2	TGTGCCACCCGATCAGGGGGCTACCCCTCCTACGAGCAGTACTTC	CATRSGGYPSYEQYF
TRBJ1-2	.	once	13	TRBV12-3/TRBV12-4	TGTGCCAGCAGTCCGACTGCCGGCTATGGCTACACCTTC	CASSPTAGYGYTF
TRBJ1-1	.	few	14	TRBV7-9	TGTGCCAGCAGCTTTGTCACAGAAGGAACTGAAGCTTTCTTT	CASSFVTEGTEAFF
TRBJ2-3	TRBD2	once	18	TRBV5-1	TGCGCCAGCAGCCCGGGGACTAGCGGGAGTCTTCGCACAGATACGCAGTATTTT	CASSPGTSGSLRTDTQYF
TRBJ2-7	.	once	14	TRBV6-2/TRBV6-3	TGTGCCAGCAGTTACTCAGGGGCCTCCTACGAGCAGTACTTC	CASSYSGASYEQYF
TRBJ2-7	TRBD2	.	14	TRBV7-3	TGTGCCAGCAGCTTGGGCGGGAGTCGAGACGAGCAGTACTTC	CASSLGGSRDEQYF
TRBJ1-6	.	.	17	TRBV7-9	TGTGCCAGCAGCTTAGGTTTGGTGAGCTCCTATAATTCACCCCTCCACTTT	CASSLGLVSSYNSPLHF
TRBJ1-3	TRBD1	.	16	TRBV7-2	TGTGCCAGCAGCCGCGGGACAGGGGGATATGGAAACACCATATATTTT	CASSRGTGGYGNTIYF
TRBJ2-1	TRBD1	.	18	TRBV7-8	TGTGCCAGCAGCTTAGTTAGGACAGGGTGGGTCTGGGTGGATGAGCAGTTCTTC	CASSLVRTGWVWVDEQFF
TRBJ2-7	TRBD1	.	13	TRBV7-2	TGTGCCAGCAGCGAATACAGGGGGAACGAGCAGTACTTC	CASSEYRGNEQYF
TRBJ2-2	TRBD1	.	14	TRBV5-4	TGTGCCAGCAGCACAGACAGGGGGCGCGGGGAGCTGTTTTTT	CASSTDRGRGELFF
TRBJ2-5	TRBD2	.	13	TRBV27	TGTGCCAGCAGTTCCGGGGGGCAAGAGACCCAGTACTTC	CASSSGGQETQYF
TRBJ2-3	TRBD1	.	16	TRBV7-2	TGTGCCAGCAGCCCACGTGACAGGGTGGGCACAGATACGCAGTATTTT	CASSPRDRVGTDTQYF
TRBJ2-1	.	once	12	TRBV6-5	TGTGCCAGCAGAGGCCTGCGGGATGAGCAGTTCTTC	CASRGLRDEQFF
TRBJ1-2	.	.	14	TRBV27	TGTGCCAGCAGGCCTCGCCAGGGGAGCTATGGCTACACCTTC	CASRPRQGSYGYTF
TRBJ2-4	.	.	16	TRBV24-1	TGTGCCACCAGTCAACCCCTACTTTTAGCCAAAAACATTCAGTACTTC	CATSQPLLLAKNIQYF
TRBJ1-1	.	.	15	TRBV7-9	TGTGCCAGCAGCGGAGACAGCCAATGGGGCACTGAAGCTTTCTTT	CASSGDSQWGTEAFF
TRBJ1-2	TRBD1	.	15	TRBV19	TGTGCCAGTAGTATCCCGGGACAGGGGGTTCATGGCTACACCTTC	CASSIPGQGVHGYTF
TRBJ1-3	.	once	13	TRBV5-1	TGCGCCAGCAGCTTGTCCGGGGTTAACACCATATATTTT	CASSLSGVNTIYF
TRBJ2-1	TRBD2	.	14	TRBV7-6	TGTGCCAGCAGCTTGACTAGCGGGAGCCGTGAGCAGTTCTTC	CASSLTSGSREQFF
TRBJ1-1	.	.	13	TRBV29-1	TGCAGCGTTGGCGTTACGATGAACACTGAAGCTTTCTTT	CSVGVTMNTEAFF
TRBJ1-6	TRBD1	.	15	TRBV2	TGTGCCAGCAGTGAATCGGGCAGGGGGCATTCACCCCTCCACTTT	CASSESGRGHSPLHF
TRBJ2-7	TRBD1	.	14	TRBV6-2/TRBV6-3	TGTGCCAGCAGTGCGGACAGGGGGCTTTACGAGCAGTACTTC	CASSADRGLYEQYF
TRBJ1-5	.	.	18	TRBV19	TGTGCCAGTAGTTCCACGGGGGGGTCGGGGAATAGCAATCAGCCCCAGCATTTT	CASSSTGGSGNSNQPQHF
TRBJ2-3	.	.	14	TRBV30	TGTGCCTGGAGTCCGGGGATAGGAACAGATACGCAGTATTTT	CAWSPGIGTDTQYF
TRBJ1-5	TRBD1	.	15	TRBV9	TGTGCCAGCAGCGTAGACGGACAGGGCAATCAGCCCCAGCATTTT	CASSVDGQGNQPQHF
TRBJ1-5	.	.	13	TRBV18	TGTGCCAGCTCACCGACGGCGGAACAGCCCCAGCATTTT	CASSPTAEQPQHF
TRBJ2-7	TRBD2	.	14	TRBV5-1	TGCGCCAGCAGCTTCGGCGGGAGCTCCTACGAGCAGTACTTC	CASSFGGSSYEQYF
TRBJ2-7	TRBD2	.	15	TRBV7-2	TGTGCCAGCAGCTCTTTTAGCGGGGGGATCTACGAGCAGTACTTC	CASSSFSGGIYEQYF
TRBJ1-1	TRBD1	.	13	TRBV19	TGTGCCAGTAGTAGGACAGGGGACACTGAAGCTTTCTTT	CASSRTGDTEAFF
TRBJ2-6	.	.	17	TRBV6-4	TGTGCCAGCAGTTTTAACAGTTACTCCTCTGGGGCCAACGTCCTGACTTTC	CASSFNSYSSGANVLTF
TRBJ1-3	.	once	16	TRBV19	TGTGCCAGTAGTGGAGGTACATATGGAACTGGAAACACCATATATTTT	CASSGGTYGTGNTIYF
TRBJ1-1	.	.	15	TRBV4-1	TGCGCCAGCAGCCAGCCCCTCGAGGCTACTTCTGAAGCTTTCTTT	CASSQPLEATSEAFF
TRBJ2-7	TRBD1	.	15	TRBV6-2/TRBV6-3	TGTGCCAGCAGTTACCCCGGGACAGTTTTCCACGAGCAGTACTTC	CASSYPGTVFHEQYF
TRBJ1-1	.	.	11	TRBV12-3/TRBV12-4	TGTGCCAGCGGCCGGGGGAGTTGGAGGTTCTTT	CASGRGSWRFF
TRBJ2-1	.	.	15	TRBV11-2	TGTGCCAGCAGCCCCGGCCAGGGTATTGGCAATGAGCAGTTCTTC	CASSPGQGIGNEQFF
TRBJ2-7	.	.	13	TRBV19	TGTGCCAGTAGTATAGTGGAGGGGCGCGAGCAGTACTTC	CASSIVEGREQYF
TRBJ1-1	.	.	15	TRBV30	TGTGCCTGGAGTGTATCGTCCTGGGGCAACACTGAAGCTTTCTTT	CAWSVSSWGNTEAFF
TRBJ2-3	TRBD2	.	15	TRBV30	TGTGCCTGGAGTCAGGGAGCGGGGACCACAGATACGCAGTATTTT	CAWSQGAGTTDTQYF
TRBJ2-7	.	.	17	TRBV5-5	TGTGCCAGCCTCCCCGGGGGGCCGGGACAGGACCGCTACGAGCAGTACTTC	CASLPGGPGQDRYEQYF
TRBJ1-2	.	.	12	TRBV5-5	TGTGCCAGCAGCTTGTATGACTATGGCTACACCTTC	CASSLYDYGYTF
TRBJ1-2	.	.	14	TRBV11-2	TGTGCCAGCAGCTTAGGGGCTGGGGGAGGTGGCTACACCTTC	CASSLGAGGGGYTF
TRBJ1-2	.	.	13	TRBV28	TGTGCCAGCAGTTTAGGTACAGTTGGAGGCTACACCTTC	CASSLGTVGGYTF
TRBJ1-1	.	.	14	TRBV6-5	TGTGCCAGCAGTTACGATACAGGGAGCACTGAAGCTTTCTTT	CASSYDTGSTEAFF
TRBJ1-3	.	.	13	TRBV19	TGTGCCAGTAGTCCCCAGATCGGAAACACCATATATTTT	CASSPQIGNTIYF
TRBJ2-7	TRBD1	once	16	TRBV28	TGTGCCAGCAGTTTACCCCCGGGACAGGGACGTCGCGAGCAGTACTTC	CASSLPPGQGRREQYF
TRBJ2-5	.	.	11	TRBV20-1	TGCAGTGCTAGCGGGGGAGAGACCCAGTACTTC	CSASGGETQYF
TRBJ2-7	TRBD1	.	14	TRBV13	TGTGCCAGCAGCTTAAGGGGGCGCGAGTACGAGCAGTACTTC	CASSLRGREYEQYF
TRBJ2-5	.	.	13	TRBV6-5	TGTGCCAGCAGTTACCCCCACCCGGGGGCCCAGTACTTC	CASSYPHPGAQYF
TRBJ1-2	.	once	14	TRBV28	TGTGCCAGCAGCACGGGTCCCGAGCACTATGGCTACACCTTC	CASSTGPEHYGYTF
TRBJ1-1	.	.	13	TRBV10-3	TGTGCCATCAGTGGGGACACCTACACTGAAGCTTTCTTT	CAISGDTYTEAFF
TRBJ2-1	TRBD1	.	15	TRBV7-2	TGTGCCAGCAGCCCCCGGACAGGGCTCCACAATGAGCAGTTCTTC	CASSPRTGLHNEQFF
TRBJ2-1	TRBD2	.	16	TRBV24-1	TGTGCCACCAGTGATTCCGGGACTAGTAACCGCCATGAGCAGTTCTTC	CATSDSGTSNRHEQFF
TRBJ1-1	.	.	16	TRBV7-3	TGTGCCAGCAGCCACAACTACGGGGGGAAGAACACTGAAGCTTTCTTT	CASSHNYGGKNTEAFF
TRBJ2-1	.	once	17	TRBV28	TGTGCCAGCAGTCTAAGGGGGGGCCCCGGGGCCTACAATGAGCAGTTCTTC	CASSLRGGPGAYNEQFF
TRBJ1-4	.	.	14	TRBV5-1	TGCGCCAGCAGCTTGTCGGGGGGAAATGAAAAACTGTTTTTT	CASSLSGGNEKLFF
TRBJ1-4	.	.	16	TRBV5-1	TGCGCCAGCCGCCCGCGGTGGGGGCAAACTAATGAAAAACTGTTTTTT	CASRPRWGQTNEKLFF
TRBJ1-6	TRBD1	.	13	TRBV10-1	TGCGCCAGCAGCCGGGACAGTAATTCACCCCTCCACTTT	CASSRDSNSPLHF
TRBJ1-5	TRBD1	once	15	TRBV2	TGTGCCAGCAGTGGACAGGGTAGGAGCAATCAGCCCCAGCATTTT	CASSGQGRSNQPQHF